This record concerns one TCR beta chain sequence. The antigen remains undetermined. This entry is derived from a study of T-cell reconstitution after alpha-beta-depleted transplantation in children. Points from the study as a whole: As was reported, about two months after transplant, alpha-beta T cells came from several hundred expanded graft clones. From newly produced T cells came most of the T-cell counts and diversity one year after transplant. From surviving recipient T cells and thymic progenitors came the high day-60 TCRbeta diversity observed in some patients.

Preparation of the TCRbeta library involved a method that used unique molecular identifiers. TCRdb used MiXCR to reprocess the PCR reads, holding one entry per CDR3 protein. The sample yields about 580,000 distinct CDR3 sequences, more than 20% seen once. The CDR3 has 15 residues. V shed 11 bases and J 0 bases; nucleotides not matched to a gene: 10. The sequencing used PBMCs, mostly from graft donor cells, collected 360 days after TCRalphabeta/CD19-depleted stem cell transplant. The sequence derives from a boy under two years old who had a stem cell transplant for acute myeloid leukemia, so the T cells may come from the graft donor. This rearrangement joins TRBV12-3 or TRBV12-4 to TRBJ1-5; 7 nucleotides align to TRBD1. The CDR3 loop reads CAGSETGISNQPQHF. Written as DNA, the CDR3 is TGTGCCGGATCAGAGACAGGGATTAGCAATCAGCCCCAGCATTTT.